Each of the 16 T cell receptor beta chains below was sequenced from the same sample in a study of post-analysis software for immune sequencing data (dated by TCRdb to about 2015). On the study overall, not on this receptor specifically: Patients showed significantly higher frequencies than controls for about 5 TRBV segments, among them TRBV5-6, TRBV5-1 and TRBV20-1.

For these TCRs, the target antigens are not known. Libraries were prepared through PCR. Sequencing used an Illumina HiSeq 2500. Unique molecular identifiers were incorporated into TCR beta cDNA libraries to reduce PCR and sequencing biases. TCRdb cleaned the public reads at Q25 with fastp, built clones with MiXCR and kept in-frame beta chains. Entries are consolidated by CDR3 protein sequence, retaining the most common genes and DNA. The sample table shows some 890,000 distinct CDR3 sequences, and under 70% are seen once. 4.6% of the sample is in the top ten clones. The sample comprised blood. The receptor set was obtained from a girl between 10 and 17 years old with multiple sclerosis.

The rearrangement links TRBV11-2 to TRBJ2-1; unclear D gene. The V and J ends lost 5 bases and 5 bases respectively, with 19 bases between them. Germline assignment: CDR1 SGHAT and CDR2 FQNNGV. The CDR3 length is 16 residues. CDR3 loop: CASSLHLELVNNEQFF. In DNA, the CDR3 is TGTGCCAGCAGCCTCCACCTAGAACTTGTAAACAATGAGCAGTTCTTC. The full variable domain, with the rest looked up from reference TRBV11-2 and TRBJ2-1, is EAGVAQSPRYKIIEKRQSVAFWCNPISGHATLYWYQQILGQGPKLLIQFQNNGVVDDSQLPKDRFSAERLKGVDSTLKIQPAKLEDSAVYLCASSLHLELVNNEQFFGPGTRLTVL.

J is TRBJ2-7 and V is TRBV7-3; D is unresolved. Trimming removed 5 bases from V and 0 bases from J, with 11 bases in between. In germline, CDR1 is SGHTA, CDR2 FQGTGA. This CDR3 is 14 amino acids long. As DNA, the CDR3 is TGTGCCAGCAGCCCCGACGGACCCTCCTACGAGCAGTACTTC. It translates to CASSPDGPSYEQYF. The variable domain in full, with the rest retrieved from reference TRBV7-3 and TRBJ2-7, is GAGVSQTPSNKVTEKGKYVELRCDPISGHTALYWYRQSLGQGPEFLIYFQGTGAADDSGLPNDRFFAVRPEGSVSTLKIQRTERGDSAVYLCASSPDGPSYEQYFGPGTRLTVT.

This clonotype occurred once. V usage is TRBV3-1 and J usage is TRBJ2-3, with TRBD1 matching 7 bases. Trimming took 3 bases from V and 2 from J; bases not matched to a gene: 5. The CDR3 has 15 residues. CDR1 and CDR2 (germline): LGHDT, YNNKEL (reference sequence). CDR3 sequence: CASSQTGQPTDTQYF. The CDR3 DNA is TGTGCCAGCAGCCAGACGGGACAGCCCACAGATACGCAGTATTTT.

The V call is TRBV5-1, the J call TRBJ2-7; D might be TRBD2 (5 bases). Trimming took 4 bases from V and 2 from J, leaving 10 bases between them. The CDR3 extends over 13 amino acids. Per germline, CDR1 SGHRS and CDR2 YFSETQ. The CDR3 is CASSREAAYEQYF. CDR3 DNA: TGCGCCAGCAGCCGGGAAGCAGCCTACGAGCAGTACTTC.

This clonotype occurred a few times. The V call is TRBV20-1, the J call TRBJ2-4; 9 positions agree with TRBD2. V lost 0 bases, J lost 4 bases, and 4 bases stayed unmatched. The CDR3 length is 15 residues. In germline, CDR1 is DFQATT, CDR2 SNEGSKA (reference sequence). In DNA, the CDR3 is TGCAGTGCTAGAGATGTCCTAGCGGGGAAAAACATTCAGTACTTC. Protein: CSARDVLAGKNIQYF.

There are a few counts of this clonotype. The V and J genes are TRBV5-1 and TRBJ1-6, with 8 positions matching TRBD1. This CDR3 is built from 16 residues. In germline, CDR1 is SGHRS, CDR2 YFSETQ. V was clipped by 2 bases and J by 6 bases; unmatched bases: 7. CDR3 in amino acids: CASSLSDRGPNSPLHF. The DNA for the CDR3 is TGCGCCAGCAGCTTATCTGACAGGGGTCCTAATTCACCCCTCCACTTT. The variable domain in full, with the rest retrieved from reference TRBV5-1 and TRBJ1-6, is KAGVTQTPRYLIKTRGQQVTLSCSPISGHRSVSWYQQTPGQGLQFLFEYFSETQRNKGNFPGRFSGRQFSNSRSEMNVSTLELGDSALYLCASSLSDRGPNSPLHFGNGTRLTVT.

The chain combines TRBV4-2 with TRBJ1-5; TRBD1 is a possible D gene (5 bases). Per germline, CDR1 LGHNA and CDR2 YNFKEQ. V lost 4 bases, J lost 2 bases, and 9 bases lay in between. This CDR3 is built from 14 residues. CDR3 coding DNA: TGTGCCAGCAGCCGGGAGACAGGCAATCAGCCCCAGCATTTT. Protein product: CASSRETGNQPQHF.

This sequence joins TRBV7-9 and TRBJ1-4, with TRBD1 identical over 8 bases. Trimming at V came to 4 bases and at J to 3 bases, leaving 7 bases not matched to a gene. CDR1 is SEHNR and CDR2 is FQNEAQ in the germline V gene (reference sequence). The CDR3 spans 16 residues. The CDR3 loop is CASSSNPGQANEKLFF. DNA for the CDR3: TGTGCCAGCAGCTCAAATCCGGGACAGGCTAATGAAAAACTGTTTTTT.

This clonotype has just a few counts. The J gene is TRBJ2-5, the V gene TRBV12-5, with TRBD1 matching 8 bases. The better agreement between TRBJ2-7 and the DNA end casts doubt on the J call. Germline V gives CDR1 LGHNT, CDR2 FRNRAP. The CDR3 length is 13 residues. This chain's CDR3 is CASGFAGGNEQYF. The CDR3 DNA reads TGTGCTAGTGGTTTTGCAGGGGGCAACGAGCAGTACTTC.

V usage is TRBV7-2 and J usage is TRBJ2-5, with 15 bases aligning to TRBD2. CDR1 SGHTA and CDR2 FQGNSA come from the germline V gene. CDR3 size: 19 residues. Trimming removed 2 bases from V and 0 bases from J; junction bases left unmatched: 7. In DNA form, the CDR3 reads TGTGCCAGCAGCTTACTTGGGACTAGCGGGGGGAATTACCAAGAGACCCAGTACTTC. Its protein is CASSLLGTSGGNYQETQYF.

As DNA, the CDR3 is TGCAGCGCGCCCCGGGAGGGTAGCCCCTACAATGAGCAGTTCTTC. It encodes CSAPREGSPYNEQFF. The chain uses TRBV29-1 and TRBJ2-1; 8 bases map to TRBD2. Germline CDR1 is SQVTM and CDR2 is ANQGSEA. CDR3 length: 15 residues. J lost 2 bases, V lost 7 bases, and 10 bases had no gene match.

V and J are TRBV5-1 and TRBJ2-6, with 8 bases lining up with TRBD1. Unmatched junction bases numbered 6, after V lost 1 base and J lost 0 bases. Looked up from germline, CDR1 is SGHRS and CDR2 is YFSETQ. The CDR3 runs 18 residues. The DNA for the CDR3 is TGCGCCAGCAGCTTGATGACAGGGGCTGCCTCTGGGGCCAACGTCCTGACTTTC. Protein sequence: CASSLMTGAASGANVLTF. The variable domain in full, with the rest retrieved from reference TRBV5-1 and TRBJ2-6, is KAGVTQTPRYLIKTRGQQVTLSCSPISGHRSVSWYQQTPGQGLQFLFEYFSETQRNKGNFPGRFSGRQFSNSRSEMNVSTLELGDSALYLCASSLMTGAASGANVLTFGAGSRLTVL.

The chain combines TRBV4-1 with TRBJ1-4; 12 positions match TRBD1. There are 19 residues in the CDR3. CDR1 MGHRA and CDR2 YSYEKL come from the germline V gene. The trim removed 4 bases at V and 8 bases at J, leaving 17 bases unmatched. CDR3 nucleotides: TGCGCCAGCAGCCCCGACTTGGGACAGGGGGCGCGTCGAGAAGAAAAACTGTTTTTT. It specifies CASSPDLGQGARREEKLFF.

This clonotype was observed a single time. DNA for the CDR3: TGCAGTGCTCCTCGGGGCCCGCCCAACACTGAAGCTTTCTTT. It translates to CSAPRGPPNTEAFF. The rearrangement uses TRBV20-1 and TRBJ1-1; D might be TRBD1 (5 bases). The germline V gene encodes CDR1 DFQATT and CDR2 SNEGSKA (reference sequence). V lost 5 bases to trimming and J lost 2 bases, with 15 bases between them. This CDR3 is built from 14 residues.

The chain couples TRBV20-1 to TRBJ2-3; 13 nucleotides align to TRBD2. J lost 1 base, V lost 7 bases, and 11 bases had no gene match. Germline CDR1 is DFQATT and CDR2 is SNEGSKA (reference sequence). The CDR3 sequence is 17 residues long. The CDR3: CSVRGLAGDLGTDTQYF. Here the CDR3 DNA reads TGCAGTGTGAGAGGACTAGCGGGGGACCTAGGCACAGATACGCAGTATTTT.

This clonotype was found a few times. Written as DNA, the CDR3 is TGCAGTGCTGATCGGCGGACTAGCGGAACCTACGAGCAGTACTTC. It specifies CSADRRTSGTYEQYF. The chain joins TRBV20-1 to TRBJ2-7; 10 bases agree with TRBD2. J lost 2 bases, V lost 5 bases, and 9 bases had no gene match. The CDR3 extends over 15 amino acids. Per the germline V gene, CDR1 is DFQATT and CDR2 is SNEGSKA (reference sequence).